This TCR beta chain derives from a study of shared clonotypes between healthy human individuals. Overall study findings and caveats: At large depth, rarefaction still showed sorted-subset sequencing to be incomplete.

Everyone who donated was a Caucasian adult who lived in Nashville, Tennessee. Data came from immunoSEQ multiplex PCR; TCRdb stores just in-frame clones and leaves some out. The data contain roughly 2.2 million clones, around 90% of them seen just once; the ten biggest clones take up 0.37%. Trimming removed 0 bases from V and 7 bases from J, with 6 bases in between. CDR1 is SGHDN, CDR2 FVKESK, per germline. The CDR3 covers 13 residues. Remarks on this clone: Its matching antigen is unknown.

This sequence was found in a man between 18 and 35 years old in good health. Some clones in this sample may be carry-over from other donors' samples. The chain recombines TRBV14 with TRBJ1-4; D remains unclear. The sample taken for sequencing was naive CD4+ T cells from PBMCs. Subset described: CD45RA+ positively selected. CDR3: CASSQDLSEKLFF. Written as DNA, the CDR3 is TGTGCCAGCAGCCAAGATCTGTCTGAAAAACTGTTTTTT.